This TCR beta chain emerged from a study of human CD8 memory T cell subsets. The study's findings and limits: In terms of chain coverage, this study sequenced T cell receptor beta chains exclusively. Estimates computed with Chao1 suggested greater diversity in stem-like memory T cells than in precursor exhausted T cells.

Germline CDR1 reads MDHEN; CDR2 reads SYDVKM. CDR3 length: 13 residues. Libraries for TCR beta were constructed using UMI-labeled 5' RACE. TCRdb reprocessed the 5' RACE reads; each CDR3 protein has one entry and no DNA is given. The repertoire table contains under 20,000 distinct CDR3 sequences. The authors isolated the PBMC from buffy coats of healthy donors. It was negative magnetic separation that enriched the total CD8+ T cells. Frequency places this clonotype as medium-sized (0.01 to 0.1%). Antigen unknown. This clonotype originated in a human donor in good health. The chain joins TRBV28 to TRBJ2-7; the TRBD2 assignment by TCRdb is unverifiable without DNA. The sample comprised CD8+ T cells from PBMCs. The CDR3 region is CASSFVGGDEQYF. The full variable domain, rest sourced from reference TRBV28 and TRBJ2-7, is DVKVTQSSRYLVKRTGEKVFLECVQDMDHENMFWYRQDPGLGLRLIYFSYDVKMKEKGDIPEGYSVSREKKERFSLILESASTNQTSMYLCASSFVGGDEQYFGPGTRLTVT.